The 31 T cell receptor beta chains listed next were all sequenced from one sample in a study of T cell responses to AZD1222 COVID-19 vaccine. This table comes from immunoSEQ multiplex PCR, and its TCRdb copy is limited to in-frame clones, with some not included. The repertoire consists of 150,000 or so clones, with 88% occurring once and the leading ten covering approximately 3.1%. The sequencing here drew on peripheral blood, taken on day 0 of AZD1222 vaccination. The receptors originated from an adult in good health.

This chain's CDR3 is CASSNPGADTQYF. The CDR3 DNA is TGCGCCAGCAGCAACCCGGGGGCAGATACGCAGTATTTT. The genes are TRBV5-1 and TRBJ2-3, with a weak D call TRBD2 (6 bases). This CDR3 has 13 amino acids. Per germline, CDR1 SGHRS and CDR2 YFSETQ. V lost 4 bases, J lost 4 bases, and 10 bases lay in between.

This chain uses TRBV28 with TRBJ2-3, with a weak D call TRBD2 (6 bases). Germline loops: CDR1 MDHEN, CDR2 SYDVKM. V dropped 3 bases and J dropped 5 bases, with 15 bases sitting between them. The CDR3 runs 15 residues. The CDR3 here is CASSFEGTAGDTQYF. In DNA form, the CDR3 reads TGTGCCAGCAGTTTCGAGGGAACAGCGGGAGATACGCAGTATTTT.

This clone turned up a few times. This sequence joins TRBV25-1 and TRBJ2-3, with TRBD1 as a possible D gene (6 bases). Germline V gene lookup returns CDR1 MGHDK and CDR2 SYGVNS. Trimming left V 3 bases short and J 1 base short, with 14 bases between. The CDR3 consists of 16 residues. The CDR3 coding sequence is TGTGCCAGCAGTGACCTCGGCGGACAGCGCACAGATACGCAGTATTTT. Translation gives CASSDLGGQRTDTQYF.

The chain joins TRBV4-1 to TRBJ2-2; maybe TRBD1 (6 bases). Trimming pared 1 base from V and 8 bases from J, leaving 17 bases between. CDR1 is MGHRA and CDR2 is YSYEKL in the germline V gene. The CDR3 covers 16 residues. CDR3 in amino acids: CASSQASGQSIGELFF. The DNA of the CDR3 is TGCGCCAGCAGCCAAGCCTCTGGACAGAGCATTGGGGAGCTGTTTTTT.

The chain combines TRBV7-3 with TRBJ2-7; maybe TRBD1 (5 bases). Germline CDR1 is SGHTA and CDR2 is FQGTGA. The V and J ends lost 2 bases and 4 bases respectively, with 15 bases between them. CDR3 size: 15 residues. Written as DNA, the CDR3 is TGTGCCAGCAGCTTAGGTCTGGGGCAGGGATACGAGCAGTACTTC. Residues: CASSLGLGQGYEQYF.

This clone was detected only once. The rearrangement joins TRBV5-4 to TRBJ2-2, with D possibly matching TRBD2 (5 bases). Germline loops: CDR1 SGHNT, CDR2 YYREEE (reference sequence). Trimming left V 0 bases short and J 4 bases short, with 10 bases between. The CDR3 covers 15 residues. The CDR3, as DNA: TGTGCCAGCAGCTTGGCGGGAAGGGCCACCGGGGAGCTGTTTTTT. Encoded protein: CASSLAGRATGELFF.

This rearrangement joins TRBV19 to TRBJ2-5, with 9 bases matching TRBD1. The CDR3 is made up of 14 amino acids. With 4 bases clipped from V and 5 bases from J, the junction kept 5 bases outside the gene matches. Germline CDR1 LNHDA, CDR2 SQIVND (reference sequence). CDR3 coding DNA: TGTGCCAGTAGTAGTGGGACAGGGCGGGAGACCCAGTACTTC. The encoded protein is CASSSGTGRETQYF. Full variable domain (rest looked up from reference TRBV19 and TRBJ2-5): DGGITQSPKYLFRKEGQNVTLSCEQNLNHDAMYWYRQDPGQGLRLIYYSQIVNDFQKGDIAEGYSVSREKKESFPLTVTSAQKNPTAFYLCASSSGTGRETQYFGPGTRLLVL.

Note on this clone: At the DNA level, this CDR3 is encoded by other sequences in the same sample as well. The chain is built from TRBV12-3 or TRBV12-4 and TRBJ1-2; TRBD1 agrees at 9 bases. With V trimmed by 6 bases and J by 5 bases, 4 bases remained unmatched. CDR3 length equals 13 residues. The CDR3 protein is CASSPGQGYGYTF. The CDR3 nucleotides are TGTGCCAGCAGCCCGGGACAGGGTTATGGCTACACCTTC.

This chain uses TRBV28 with TRBJ1-1; a possible D gene is TRBD1 (5 bases). Germline V gene data show CDR1 as MDHEN and CDR2 as SYDVKM. With 7 bases removed from V and 0 bases from J, the gap between germline ends came to 12 bases. CDR3 size: 14 residues. The CDR3 nucleotides read TGTGCCAGCATCACCTCAGGGATGAACACTGAAGCTTTCTTT. The encoded protein is CASITSGMNTEAFF.

This clone has just one count. This chain connects TRBV3-1 (or the pseudogene TRBV3-2) to TRBJ1-5; D uncertain. Germline V gene lookup returns CDR1 LGHDT and CDR2 YNNKEL (reference sequence). This CDR3 comprises 13 residues. The ends were cut back, 0 bases at V and 9 bases at J, with 9 bases in the middle. This CDR3 reads CASSQDPWRPQHF. The CDR3 DNA is TGTGCCAGCAGCCAAGATCCTTGGCGGCCCCAGCATTTT.

The chain employs TRBV5-1 and TRBJ2-2, with a tentative D call TRBD1 (5 bases). The CDR3 length is 18 residues. The V gene lost 1 base and the J gene lost 2 bases, with 18 bases spanning the gap. Germline CDR1 reads SGHRS; CDR2 reads YFSETQ. The CDR3 bases are TGCGCCAGCAGCTTGCCACCGACAGACACCCTCAACACCGGGGAGCTGTTTTTT. This translates into CASSLPPTDTLNTGELFF.

V usage is TRBV11-2 and J usage is TRBJ1-1; 7 positions match TRBD1. Germline CDR1 and CDR2: SGHAT and FQNNGV. The CDR3 is made up of 14 amino acids. V was clipped by 5 bases and J by 3 bases; unmatched bases: 6. CDR3 residues: CASSRGRGDTEAFF. In nucleotides, the CDR3 is TGTGCCAGCAGCAGGGGGCGCGGGGACACTGAAGCTTTCTTT.

This rearrangement joins TRBV7-2 to TRBJ1-1; 9 bases are a match to TRBD1. J was trimmed by 6 bases and V by 5 bases; bases with no gene match: 7. The CDR3 contains 14 residues. Germline CDR1 and CDR2: SGHTA and FQGNSA. The CDR3 is CASSPDRGGPEAFF. The CDR3 DNA sequence: TGTGCCAGCAGCCCGGACAGGGGTGGCCCTGAAGCTTTCTTT. The full variable domain, its missing parts supplied by reference TRBV7-2 and TRBJ1-1, is GAGVSQSPSNKVTEKGKDVELRCDPISGHTALYWYRQSLGQGLEFLIYFQGNSAPDKSGLPSDRFSAERTGGSVSTLTIQRTQQEDSAVYLCASSPDRGGPEAFFGQGTRLTVV.

The gene calls are TRBV3-1 (or the pseudogene TRBV3-2) and TRBJ1-2; weak D call: TRBD1 (6 bases). Germline values: CDR1 LGHDT, CDR2 YNNKEL (reference sequence). The CDR3 is 13 amino acids. V was shortened by 1 base and J by 4 bases, with 7 bases between the two germline ends. The CDR3 reads CASSQARGYGYTF. The DNA for the CDR3 is TGTGCCAGCAGCCAAGCCAGGGGCTATGGCTACACCTTC.

This clone has a handful of counts. The chain is built from TRBV7-6 and TRBJ2-2; TRBD1 agrees at 8 bases. V lost 5 bases to trimming and J lost 2 bases; unmatched junction nucleotides: 7. Germline CDR1 is SGHVS and CDR2 is FNYEAQ. The CDR3 runs to 16 residues. The CDR3 spells CASSPRTGTNTGELFF. In DNA form, the CDR3 reads TGTGCCAGCAGCCCGCGGACAGGGACCAACACCGGGGAGCTGTTTTTT.

This chain connects TRBV4-1 to TRBJ1-3; 7 positions match TRBD1. The V gene's germline CDR1 is MGHRA and CDR2 YSYEKL. The ends lost 2 bases at V and 2 bases at J; junction bases unmatched: 3. The length of the CDR3 is 15 residues. CDR3 in DNA: TGCGCCAGCAGCCAAACGGGGACAGCTGGAAACACCATATATTTT. It specifies CASSQTGTAGNTIYF.

The rearrangement uses TRBV12-3 or TRBV12-4 and TRBJ1-2, with 7 bases aligning to TRBD1. The CDR3 totals 13 residues. V shed 4 bases and J 8 bases; nucleotides not matched to a gene: 7. Here the CDR3 reads CASSSTGAGGYTF. The CDR3 DNA reads TGTGCCAGCAGTTCAACAGGGGCAGGAGGCTACACCTTC.

J is TRBJ2-5 and V is TRBV4-3; tentatively, D is TRBD1 (6 bases). The CDR3 spans 15 residues. Trimming took off 0 bases at V and 4 bases at J, with 12 bases between the two ends. Germline CDR1 is LGHNA and CDR2 is YSLEER. CDR3 amino acids: CASSQDQGWSETQYF. CDR3 coding DNA: TGCGCCAGCAGCCAAGATCAGGGGTGGTCAGAGACCCAGTACTTC.

This sequence joins TRBV27 and TRBJ1-3; D is uncertain. The CDR3 totals 15 residues. V lost 0 bases to trimming and J lost 2 bases, with 8 bases between them. Per the germline V gene, CDR1 is MNHEY and CDR2 is SMNVEV (reference sequence). This chain's CDR3 is CASSLSSGAGNTIYF. As DNA, the CDR3 is TGTGCCAGCAGTTTATCATCCGGAGCTGGAAACACCATATATTTT.

The J gene is TRBJ2-7, the V gene TRBV4-3, with D maybe TRBD2 (6 bases). Per the germline V gene, CDR1 is LGHNA and CDR2 is YSLEER. The CDR3 is made up of 15 amino acids. The germline V and J ends were trimmed by 0 bases and 4 bases, with 13 bases remaining between them. CDR3 coding DNA: TGCGCCAGCAGCCAAGAGAGCCACGGGGGTTACGAGCAGTACTTC. As protein: CASSQESHGGYEQYF.

The rearrangement joins TRBV5-1 to TRBJ1-2, with 7 bases aligning to TRBD1. Germline CDR1 and CDR2: SGHRS and YFSETQ. This CDR3 comprises 14 residues. J gave up 0 bases and V 6 bases, and 5 bases lay outside the gene matches. The chain's CDR3 is CASTRDSPNYGYTF. CDR3 nucleotides: TGCGCCAGCACCAGGGACAGCCCTAACTATGGCTACACCTTC.

This chain links TRBV3-1 (or the pseudogene TRBV3-2) with TRBJ1-2, with a possible D match to TRBD1 (6 bases). Germline loops: CDR1 LGHDT, CDR2 YNNKEL (reference sequence). This CDR3 comprises 15 residues. V lost 4 bases and J lost 8, with 20 bases in between. The CDR3 region is CASSPSSGGQGGYTF. CDR3 coding DNA: TGTGCCAGCAGCCCCTCTAGTGGGGGGCAAGGGGGCTACACCTTC.

J is TRBJ2-1 and V is TRBV18; 8 nucleotides match TRBD1. V trimming: 6 bases; J trimming: 6 bases; junction bases outside the gene matches: 13. Germline CDR1 and CDR2: KGHSH and LQKENI. The CDR3 is 16 amino acids. CDR3 in amino acids: CASSSPGQGGSNEQFF. In DNA form, the CDR3 reads TGTGCCAGCTCTTCGCCCGGACAGGGTGGGAGCAATGAGCAGTTCTTC.

This rearrangement joins TRBV19 to TRBJ1-1; no definite D call. Germline lookup yields CDR1 LNHDA and CDR2 SQIVND (reference sequence). CDR3 length equals 14 residues. Trimming took off 4 bases at V and 2 bases at J, with 11 bases between the two ends. In DNA form, the CDR3 reads TGTGCCAGTAGTAGAGGAATCTCAAACACTGAAGCTTTCTTT. This encodes CASSRGISNTEAFF. Based on the CDR3 plus reference TRBV19 and TRBJ1-1, the full variable domain is DGGITQSPKYLFRKEGQNVTLSCEQNLNHDAMYWYRQDPGQGLRLIYYSQIVNDFQKGDIAEGYSVSREKKESFPLTVTSAQKNPTAFYLCASSRGISNTEAFFGQGTRLTVV.

This chain uses TRBV5-5 with TRBJ2-7, with TRBD2 matching over 7 bases. V dropped 2 bases and J dropped 6; count of bases not matched to a gene: 8. Germline loops: CDR1 SGHKS, CDR2 YYEKEE (reference sequence). This CDR3 spans 14 amino acids. CDR3 amino acids: CASSFGRPGGEQYF. The CDR3 DNA sequence: TGTGCCAGCAGCTTCGGACGCCCGGGGGGCGAGCAGTACTTC.

The chain's CDR3 is CASSLSGGGLTDTQYF. CDR3 sequence (DNA): TGTGCCAGCAGCTTGTCCGGCGGGGGGTTAACAGATACGCAGTATTTT. This chain joins TRBV5-4 and TRBJ2-3; 8 bases are shared with TRBD2. V gave up 1 base and J gave up 3 bases; unmatched junction bases: 7. Germline CDR1 reads SGHNT; CDR2 reads YYREEE (reference sequence). The CDR3 spans 16 residues.

V usage is TRBV6-2 or TRBV6-3 and J usage is TRBJ1-2, with TRBD1 matching 10 bases. Germline CDR1 is MNHEY and CDR2 is SVGEGT. This CDR3 has 16 residues. The trim removed 6 bases at V and 3 bases at J, leaving 10 bases unmatched. In DNA form, the CDR3 reads TGTGCCAGCAGCCCCGGGACAGGGGTTTATCACTATGGCTACACCTTC. The encoded protein is CASSPGTGVYHYGYTF.

This rearrangement joins TRBV25-1 to TRBJ1-3; D remains ambiguous. The V gene lost 2 bases and the J gene lost 0 bases, with 11 bases spanning the gap. The CDR3 is 16 amino acids. Looked up from germline, CDR1 is MGHDK and CDR2 is SYGVNS. The CDR3 loop reads CASSESDTDSGNTIYF. DNA of the CDR3: TGTGCCAGCAGTGAAAGCGACACCGACTCTGGAAACACCATATATTTT.

The chain carries TRBV11-2 and TRBJ2-3, with unresolved D. CDR3 length equals 12 residues. Germline CDR1 and CDR2: SGHAT and FQNNGV. V was pared by 5 bases and J by 2 bases, with 5 bases between. CDR3 region: CASSLYTDTQYF. The CDR3 bases are TGTGCCAGCAGCCTTTACACAGATACGCAGTATTTT.

The chain employs TRBV3-1 (or the pseudogene TRBV3-2) and TRBJ2-5, with TRBD2 matching over 9 bases. CDR3 length: 18 residues. Per germline, CDR1 LGHDT and CDR2 YNNKEL (reference sequence). J gave up 2 bases and V 4 bases, and 14 bases lay outside the gene matches. As DNA, the CDR3 is TGTGCCAGCAGCCCAAGGGGCGGGGGGGCCTTGTGGCAAGAGACCCAGTACTTC. Encoded protein: CASSPRGGGALWQETQYF.

This clone was recorded only once. The junction departs from the called germline gene at one end, perhaps through a read error. The chain links TRBV3-1 (or the pseudogene TRBV3-2) to TRBJ2-5, with a tentative D call TRBD1 (6 bases). The CDR3 is made up of 13 amino acids. The V gene's germline CDR1 is LGHDT and CDR2 YNNKEL (reference sequence). In DNA form, the CDR3 reads TGTGCCAGCAGCCAAAAACCGGGACACCATTTTCACTTC. It is translated as CASSQKPGHHFHF.